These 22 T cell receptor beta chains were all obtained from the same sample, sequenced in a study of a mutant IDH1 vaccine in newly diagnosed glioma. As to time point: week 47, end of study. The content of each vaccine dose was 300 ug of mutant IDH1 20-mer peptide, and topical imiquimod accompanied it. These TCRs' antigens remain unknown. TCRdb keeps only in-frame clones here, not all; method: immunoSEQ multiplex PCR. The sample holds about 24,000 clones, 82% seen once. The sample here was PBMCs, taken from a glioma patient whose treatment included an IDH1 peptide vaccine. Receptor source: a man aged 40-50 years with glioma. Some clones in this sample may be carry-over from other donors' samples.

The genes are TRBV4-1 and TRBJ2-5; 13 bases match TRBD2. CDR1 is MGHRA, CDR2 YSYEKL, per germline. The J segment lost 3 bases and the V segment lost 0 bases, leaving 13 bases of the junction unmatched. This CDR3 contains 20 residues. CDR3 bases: TGCGCCAGCAGCCAAGAGTCCCGACTAGCGGGGGGCCCGATGGAAGAGACCCAGTACTTC. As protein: CASSQESRLAGGPMEETQYF.

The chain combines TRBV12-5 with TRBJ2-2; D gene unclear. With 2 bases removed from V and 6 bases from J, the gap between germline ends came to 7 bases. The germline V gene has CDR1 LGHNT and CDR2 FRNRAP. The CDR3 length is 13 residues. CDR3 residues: CASGLYASGELFF. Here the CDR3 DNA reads TGTGCTAGTGGTTTGTACGCCTCCGGGGAGCTGTTTTTT.

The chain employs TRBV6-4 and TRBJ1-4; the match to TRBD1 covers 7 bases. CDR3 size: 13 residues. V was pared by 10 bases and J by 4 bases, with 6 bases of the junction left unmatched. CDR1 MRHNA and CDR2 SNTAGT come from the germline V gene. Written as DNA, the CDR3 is TGTGCCATCCGACAGGGCGATAATGAAAAACTGTTTTTT. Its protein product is CAIRQGDNEKLFF.

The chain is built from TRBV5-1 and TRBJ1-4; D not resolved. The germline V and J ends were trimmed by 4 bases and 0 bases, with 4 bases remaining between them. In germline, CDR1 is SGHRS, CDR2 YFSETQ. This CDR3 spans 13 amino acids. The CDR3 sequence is CASSDATNEKLFF. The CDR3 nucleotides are TGCGCCAGCAGCGACGCAACTAATGAAAAACTGTTTTTT.

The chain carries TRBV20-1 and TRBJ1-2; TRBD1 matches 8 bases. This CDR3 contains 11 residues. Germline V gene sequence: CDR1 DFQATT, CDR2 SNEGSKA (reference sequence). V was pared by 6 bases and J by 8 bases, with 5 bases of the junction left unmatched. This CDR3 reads CSADRVGGYTF. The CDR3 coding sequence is TGCAGTGCGGACAGGGTAGGCGGCTACACCTTC.

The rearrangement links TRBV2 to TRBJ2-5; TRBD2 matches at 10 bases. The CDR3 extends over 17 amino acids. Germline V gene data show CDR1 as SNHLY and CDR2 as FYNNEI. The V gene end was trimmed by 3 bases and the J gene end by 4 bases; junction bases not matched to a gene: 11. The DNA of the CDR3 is TGTGCCAGCAGTGACGCGGGGATAGCGGGGGGTTTAGAGACCCAGTACTTC. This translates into CASSDAGIAGGLETQYF.

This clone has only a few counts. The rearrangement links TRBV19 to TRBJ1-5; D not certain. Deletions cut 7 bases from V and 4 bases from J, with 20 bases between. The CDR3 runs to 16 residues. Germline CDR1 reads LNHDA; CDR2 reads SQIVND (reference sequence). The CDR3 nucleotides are TGTGCCAGTACCCCAAGAGGAGGAAAGGAAAATCAGCCCCAGCATTTT. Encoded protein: CASTPRGGKENQPQHF.

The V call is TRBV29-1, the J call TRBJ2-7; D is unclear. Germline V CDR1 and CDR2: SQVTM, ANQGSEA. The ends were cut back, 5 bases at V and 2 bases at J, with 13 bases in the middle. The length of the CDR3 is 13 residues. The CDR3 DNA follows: TGCAGCGTTACAGCCCTGGGAACCTACGAGCAGTACTTC. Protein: CSVTALGTYEQYF.

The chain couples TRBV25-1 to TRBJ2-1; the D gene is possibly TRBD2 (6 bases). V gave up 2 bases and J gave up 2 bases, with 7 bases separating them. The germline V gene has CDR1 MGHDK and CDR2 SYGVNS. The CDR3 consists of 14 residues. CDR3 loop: CASSEGGTYNEQFF. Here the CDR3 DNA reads TGTGCCAGCAGTGAAGGCGGGACCTACAATGAGCAGTTCTTC.

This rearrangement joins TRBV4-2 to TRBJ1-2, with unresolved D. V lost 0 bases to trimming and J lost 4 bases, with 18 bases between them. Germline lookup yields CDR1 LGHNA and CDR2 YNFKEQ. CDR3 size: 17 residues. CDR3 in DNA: TGTGCCAGCAGCCAAGATTACCTGGGAGGACCTATCTATGGCTACACCTTC. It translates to CASSQDYLGGPIYGYTF.

CDR3: CASSPQPGQLIYGYTF. As DNA, the CDR3 is TGCGCCAGCAGCCCACAACCGGGACAGCTAATCTATGGCTACACCTTC. This rearrangement joins TRBV5-1 to TRBJ1-2; the match to TRBD1 covers 7 bases. Unmatched junction bases numbered 13, after V lost 4 bases and J lost 4 bases. Germline CDR1 is SGHRS and CDR2 is YFSETQ. CDR3 length equals 16 residues.

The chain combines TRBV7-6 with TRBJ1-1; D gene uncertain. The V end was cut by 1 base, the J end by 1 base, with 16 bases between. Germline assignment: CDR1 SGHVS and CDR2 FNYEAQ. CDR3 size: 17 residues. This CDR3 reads CASSLGIQPRANTEAFF. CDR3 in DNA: TGTGCCAGCAGCTTAGGGATTCAGCCCCGAGCGAACACTGAAGCTTTCTTT.

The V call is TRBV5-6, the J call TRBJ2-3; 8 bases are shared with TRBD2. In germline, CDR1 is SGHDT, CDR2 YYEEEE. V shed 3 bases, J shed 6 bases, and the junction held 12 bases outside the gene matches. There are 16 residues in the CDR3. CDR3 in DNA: TGTGCCAGCAGCTGGGGTAGCGGGGTCCAGGGGGATACGCAGTATTTT. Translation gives CASSWGSGVQGDTQYF. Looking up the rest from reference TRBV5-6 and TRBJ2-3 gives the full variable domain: DAGVTQSPTHLIKTRGQQVTLRCSPKSGHDTVSWYQQALGQGPQFIFQYYEEEERQRGNFPDRFSGHQFPNYSSELNVNALLLGDSALYLCASSWGSGVQGDTQYFGPGTRLTVL.

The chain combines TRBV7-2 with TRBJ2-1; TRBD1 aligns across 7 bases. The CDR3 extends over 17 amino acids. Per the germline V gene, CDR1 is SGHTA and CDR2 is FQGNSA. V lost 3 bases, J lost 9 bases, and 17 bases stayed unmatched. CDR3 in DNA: TGTGCCAGCAGCTTCCCACCAGTTGAGAGGGGGCGCGTTGAGCAGTTCTTC. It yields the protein CASSFPPVERGRVEQFF.

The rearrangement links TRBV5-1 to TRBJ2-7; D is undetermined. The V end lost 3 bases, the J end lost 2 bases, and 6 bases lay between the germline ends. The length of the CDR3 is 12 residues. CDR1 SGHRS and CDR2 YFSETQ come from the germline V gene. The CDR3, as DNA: TGCGCCAGCAGCTGGAACACCTACGAGCAGTACTTC. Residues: CASSWNTYEQYF.

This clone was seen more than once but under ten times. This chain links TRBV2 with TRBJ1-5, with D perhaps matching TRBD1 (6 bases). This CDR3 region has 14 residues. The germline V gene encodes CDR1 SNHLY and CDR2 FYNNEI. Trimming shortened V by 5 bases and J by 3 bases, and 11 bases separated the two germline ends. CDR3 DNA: TGTGCCAGCAGTCGGGACATCAACAATCAGCCCCAGCATTTT. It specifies CASSRDINNQPQHF.

In DNA form, the CDR3 reads TGTGCCAGCATCGACAGTCAAGAGACCCAGTACTTC. Translating gives CASIDSQETQYF. The chain joins TRBV7-9 to TRBJ2-5; tentative D call: TRBD1 (5 bases). CDR1 is SEHNR and CDR2 is FQNEAQ in the germline V gene (reference sequence). There are 12 residues in the CDR3. The ends were cut back, 7 bases at V and 2 bases at J, with 8 bases in the middle.

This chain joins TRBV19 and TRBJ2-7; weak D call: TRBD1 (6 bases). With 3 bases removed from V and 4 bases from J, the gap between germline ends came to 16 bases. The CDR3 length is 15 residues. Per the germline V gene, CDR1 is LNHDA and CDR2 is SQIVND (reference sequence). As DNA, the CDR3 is TGTGCCAGTAGTATCTTGCTAACAGGGCGGTACGAGCAGTACTTC. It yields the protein CASSILLTGRYEQYF.

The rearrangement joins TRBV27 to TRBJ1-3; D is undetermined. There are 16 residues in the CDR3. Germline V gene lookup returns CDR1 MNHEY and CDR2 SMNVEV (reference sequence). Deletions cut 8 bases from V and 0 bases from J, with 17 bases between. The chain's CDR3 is CASSRGQAYSGNTIYF. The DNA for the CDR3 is TGTGCCAGCTCAAGAGGGCAGGCCTACTCTGGAAACACCATATATTTT.

DNA of the CDR3: TGTGCCAGCGGAATACAGGAGGGTCAGCCCCAGCATTTT. It yields the protein CASGIQEGQPQHF. V and J are TRBV6-5 and TRBJ1-5; the D gene is possibly TRBD1 (5 bases). The germline V gene encodes CDR1 MNHEY and CDR2 SVGAGI. The CDR3 covers 13 residues. The germline V and J ends were trimmed by 8 bases and 6 bases, with 14 bases remaining between them.

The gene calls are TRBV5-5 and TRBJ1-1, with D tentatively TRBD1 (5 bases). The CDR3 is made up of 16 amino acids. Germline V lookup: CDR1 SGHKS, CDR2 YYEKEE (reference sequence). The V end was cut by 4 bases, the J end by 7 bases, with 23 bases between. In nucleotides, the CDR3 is TGTGCCAGCAGCCCCCAAGGTCGGCCGGACATTGTTGAAGCTTTCTTT. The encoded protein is CASSPQGRPDIVEAFF. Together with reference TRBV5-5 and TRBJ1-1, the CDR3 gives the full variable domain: DAGVTQSPTHLIKTRGQQVTLRCSPISGHKSVSWYQQVLGQGPQFIFQYYEKEERGRGNFPDRFSARQFPNYSSELNVNALLLGDSALYLCASSPQGRPDIVEAFFGQGTRLTVV.

CDR3 region: CASSDFGTGSGQYF. In nucleotides, the CDR3 is TGTGCCAGCAGTGATTTCGGGACAGGGAGCGGGCAGTACTTC. The V call is TRBV2, the J call TRBJ2-7, with TRBD1 matching over 9 bases. The CDR3 has 14 residues. Trimming at V came to 3 bases and at J to 9 bases, leaving 9 bases not matched to a gene. CDR1 SNHLY and CDR2 FYNNEI come from the germline V gene. Based on the CDR3 plus reference TRBV2 and TRBJ2-7, the full variable domain is EPEVTQTPSHQVTQMGQEVILRCVPISNHLYFYWYRQILGQKVEFLVSFYNNEISEKSEIFDDQFSVERPDGSNFTLKIRSTKLEDSAMYFCASSDFGTGSGQYFGPGTRLTVT.